The 20 T cell receptor beta chains in this list originate from one sample, sequenced in a study of tumor-infiltrating lymphocytes in localized non-small cell lung cancer. The table came from immunoSEQ multiplex PCR; TCRdb's copy has only in-frame clones and leaves some out. In the table there are 3,000 to 4,000 clones, about 69% of which are singletons. Sequencing input: uninvolved lung tissue not adjacent to the tumor. The receptor source for this set is a human donor with non-small cell lung cancer.

The rearrangement uses TRBV5-5 and TRBJ2-3; D gene uncertain. V gave up 3 bases and J gave up 0 bases, with 11 bases separating them. CDR1 and CDR2 (germline): SGHKS, YYEKEE (reference sequence). This CDR3 is 15 amino acids long. The CDR3 region has the DNA TGTGCCAGCAGCTCGTTACTCACTAGCACAGATACGCAGTATTTT. Translating it yields CASSSLLTSTDTQYF.

This clone was observed once. This chain uses TRBV5-4 with TRBJ2-1, with TRBD2 identical over 13 bases. Germline V gene sequence: CDR1 SGHNT, CDR2 YYREEE (reference sequence). This CDR3 has 16 residues. Trimming took 4 bases from V and 6 from J; bases not matched to a gene: 7. DNA for the CDR3: TGTGCCAGCAGCCACGGACTAGCGGGAGTGGGCAATGAGCAGTTCTTC. Amino acids: CASSHGLAGVGNEQFF. Using reference TRBV5-4 and TRBJ2-1 for the parts outside the CDR3, the full variable domain is ETGVTQSPTHLIKTRGQQVTLRCSSQSGHNTVSWYQQALGQGPQFIFQYYREEENGRGNFPPRFSGLQFPNYSSELNVNALELDDSALYLCASSHGLAGVGNEQFFGPGTRLTVL.

V and J are TRBV6-1 and TRBJ1-5; no reliable D call. Germline CDR1 MNHNS, CDR2 SASEGT. The CDR3 has 15 amino acids. V was clipped by 4 bases and J by 5 bases, with 15 bases between them. The CDR3 loop is CASSARIRGDQPQHF. CDR3 nucleotides: TGTGCCAGCAGTGCCCGGATCCGTGGCGATCAGCCCCAGCATTTT.

The chain recombines TRBV15 with TRBJ2-7, with D possibly matching TRBD1 (5 bases). The CDR3 covers 14 residues. V gave up 4 bases and J gave up 4 bases, with 14 bases separating them. The V gene's germline CDR1 is LNHNV and CDR2 YYDKDF (reference sequence). CDR3 in DNA: TGTGCCACCAGCACCAGGGATTTGCGATACGAGCAGTACTTC. This sequence encodes CATSTRDLRYEQYF.

This clone is large within its sample. CDR3 residues: CASNPINRGTYEQYF. CDR3 nucleotide sequence: TGTGCCAGCAATCCAATAAACAGGGGTACCTACGAGCAGTACTTC. The rearrangement uses TRBV28 and TRBJ2-7; 7 bases fit TRBD1. The CDR3 extends over 15 amino acids. Trimming took 7 bases from V and 2 from J; bases not matched to a gene: 11. CDR1 and CDR2 from the germline V gene are MDHEN and SYDVKM.

This chain links TRBV2 with TRBJ2-1; 11 bases agree with TRBD1. V was pared by 2 bases and J by 7 bases, with 4 bases of the junction left unmatched. The CDR3 has 15 residues. Germline lookup yields CDR1 SNHLY and CDR2 FYNNEI. The CDR3 region is CASSEPGQGENEQFF. The CDR3 nucleotides read TGTGCCAGCAGTGAACCGGGACAGGGGGAAAATGAGCAGTTCTTC.

This clone was seen only once. Relative to the germline gene, one junction end is altered; a read error may explain this. The chain joins TRBV11-1 to TRBJ2-3; 11 bases map to TRBD2. Germline CDR1 SGHAT, CDR2 FQDESV (reference sequence). CDR3 length: 15 amino acids. CDR3 residues: CASSLASGRTDTQYF. CDR3 nucleotides: TGTGCCAGCAGCCTAGCTAGCGGGAGGACAGATACGCAGTATTTT. The entire variable domain, with the rest obtained from reference TRBV11-1 and TRBJ2-3, is as follows: EAEVAQSPRYKITEKSQAVAFWCDPISGHATLYWYRQILGQGPELLVQFQDESVVDDSQLPKDRFSAERLKGVDSTLKIQPAELGDSAMYLCASSLASGRTDTQYFGPGTRLTVL.

The rearrangement links TRBV7-9 to TRBJ2-7; 7 nucleotides agree with TRBD1. Germline CDR1 reads SEHNR; CDR2 reads FQNEAQ (reference sequence). Trimming at V came to 7 bases and at J to 5 bases, leaving 8 bases not matched to a gene. The CDR3 consists of 13 residues. CDR3 DNA sequence: TGTGCCAGCACCGTAGGGACAGAAGACGAGCAGTACTTC. Residues: CASTVGTEDEQYF.

This chain connects TRBV5-4 to TRBJ2-6, with TRBD1 matching 9 bases. The CDR3 extends over 16 amino acids. Germline V CDR1 and CDR2: SGHNT, YYREEE (reference sequence). The J segment lost 2 bases and the V segment lost 4 bases, leaving 4 bases of the junction unmatched. CDR3 sequence (DNA): TGTGCCAGCAGCCTCGACAGGGGGGCTGGGGCCAACGTCCTGACTTTC. Amino acid sequence: CASSLDRGAGANVLTF.

V gene TRBV11-2 combines with J gene TRBJ2-7, with TRBD1 matching over 9 bases. Germline trimming cut 10 bases from V and 5 bases from J; bases unmatched to any gene: 12. The CDR3 consists of 14 residues. CDR1 SGHAT and CDR2 FQNNGV come from the germline V gene. The CDR3 DNA follows: TGTGCCACGATGATAGACAGGGGGGCCCACGAGCAGTACTTC. Protein product: CATMIDRGAHEQYF.

The chain has TRBV20-1 and TRBJ2-5; D remains ambiguous. Trimming left V 5 bases short and J 2 bases short, with 6 bases between. Germline V gene sequence: CDR1 DFQATT, CDR2 SNEGSKA (reference sequence). This CDR3 has 11 residues. Written as DNA, the CDR3 is TGCAGTGCTCTACGTCAAGAGACCCAGTACTTC. This translates into CSALRQETQYF.

The chain has TRBV6-1 and TRBJ2-1; the match to TRBD2 covers 12 bases. CDR1 and CDR2 (germline): MNHNS, SASEGT. This CDR3 comprises 15 residues. The J segment lost 6 bases and the V segment lost 2 bases, leaving 2 bases of the junction unmatched. In DNA form, the CDR3 reads TGTGCCAGCAGTGAACGGACTAGCGGGATCAATGAGCAGTTCTTC. Its protein is CASSERTSGINEQFF.

The chain employs TRBV19 and TRBJ1-5, with D possibly matching TRBD1 (6 bases). Germline CDR1 and CDR2: LNHDA and SQIVND (reference sequence). V lost 6 bases, J lost 4 bases, and 10 bases lay in between. CDR3 length: 13 residues. In DNA, the CDR3 is TGTGCCAGTAGCTTAGACAGGAATCAGCCCCAGCATTTT. Residues: CASSLDRNQPQHF.

The rearrangement joins TRBV9 to TRBJ2-2, with TRBD2 as a possible D gene (6 bases). This CDR3 has 15 residues. V was cut by 9 bases and J by 2 bases, with 17 bases left in between. The germline gives CDR1 SGDLS, CDR2 YYNGEE. For the CDR3, the DNA is TGTGCCACCGGGACTGCGCCAGTCAACACCGGGGAGCTGTTTTTT. Encoded protein: CATGTAPVNTGELFF.

This clone was seen once. The CDR3 DNA is TGTGCCAGCAGCTTCCACCAGGACGGGGAGCTGTTTTTT. Protein: CASSFHQDGELFF. The chain couples TRBV11-2 to TRBJ2-2; D is undetermined. From germline, CDR1 is SGHAT and CDR2 FQNNGV. V gave up 3 bases and J gave up 7 bases, with 9 bases separating them. The CDR3 has 13 amino acids.

The chain recombines TRBV6-1 with TRBJ1-2, with D perhaps TRBD1 (6 bases). The CDR3 is 13 residues long. The germline gives CDR1 MNHNS, CDR2 SASEGT. V was cut by 6 bases and J by 4 bases, with 12 bases left in between. The CDR3 is CASSQTGFYGYTF. In DNA form, the CDR3 reads TGTGCCAGCAGCCAAACAGGGTTCTATGGCTACACCTTC.

This clone is hyperexpanded (1% or more) within its sample. The chain couples TRBV6-4 to TRBJ2-3; tentative D call: TRBD1 (5 bases). The CDR3 covers 13 residues. Germline assignment: CDR1 MRHNA and CDR2 SNTAGT. V lost 5 bases to trimming and J lost 9 bases, with 15 bases between them. The CDR3 DNA sequence: TGTGCCAGCAGTCCAACTCTGCAGGGAACGCAGTATTTT. Its translation is CASSPTLQGTQYF.

This chain joins TRBV6-1 and TRBJ2-5, with D maybe TRBD1 (7 bases). The CDR3 sequence is 15 residues long. V was shortened by 4 bases and J by 4 bases, with 16 bases between the two germline ends. Germline CDR1 reads MNHNS; CDR2 reads SASEGT. The DNA for the CDR3 is TGTGCCAGCAGTGTGCAGGGGGGTTTACGAGAGACCCAGTACTTC. It encodes CASSVQGGLRETQYF.

This sequence joins TRBV5-6 and TRBJ2-1, with no clear D. CDR1 and CDR2 (germline): SGHDT, YYEEEE. V lost 6 bases and J 8 bases, leaving 9 bases between the germline ends. CDR3 length: 11 amino acids. The CDR3 loop reads CASTDLYEQFF. CDR3 DNA: TGTGCCAGCACCGACCTTTATGAGCAGTTCTTC.

This clone appeared once. The gene calls are TRBV11-2 and TRBJ1-3; D unclear. The V end was cut by 6 bases, the J end by 0 bases, with 15 bases between. Germline CDR1 SGHAT, CDR2 FQNNGV. The CDR3 has 16 amino acids. This CDR3 is CASRPSGRYSGNTIYF. CDR3 bases: TGTGCCAGCAGGCCCTCGGGAAGGTACTCTGGAAACACCATATATTTT.